A selection of T cell receptor beta chains follows, all from one sample in a study of CD8 T cells in Susac syndrome. TCRdb redid the calling of the immunoSEQ multiplex PCR reads with MiXCR, one entry per CDR3 protein. The repertoire holds under 200,000 distinct CDR3 sequences, with 93% as singletons. Sequenced material: CD4+ T cells from PBMCs. The receptor set was obtained from a human donor in good health. The CDR3 runs from the conserved cysteine through the conserved F or W. Each record gives: V gene, D gene, clone size, J gene, CDR3 DNA, CDR3 protein. D genes are given only for firm matches. Rows may omit the clone size; those that give it use once, few, many or a size class.

>TRBV30|TRBD1|.|TRBJ2-7
TGTGCCTGTCCCGGGACAGGGAACTCATACGAGCAGTACTTC
CACPGTGNSYEQYF
>TRBV5-1|TRBD2|.|TRBJ2-1
TGCGCCAGCAGTTTAACCAGCGGGGGGGCCGCCAATGAGCAGTTCTTC
CASSLTSGGAANEQFF
>TRBV6-2/TRBV6-3|.|.|TRBJ1-1
TGTGCCAGCAGTTACGGACAGCACACTGAAGCTTTCTTT
CASSYGQHTEAFF
>TRBV3-1|.|.|TRBJ1-1
TGTGCCAGCAGCCAAGCGGACACTGAAGCTTTCTTT
CASSQADTEAFF
>TRBV7-7|.|.|TRBJ2-7
TGTGCTACCATGATTGATCACTCGGGCGAGCAGTACTTC
CATMIDHSGEQYF
>TRBV5-1|.|.|TRBJ2-5
TGCGCCAGCAGGATTACACAAGAGACCCAGTACTTC
CASRITQETQYF
>TRBV5-1|TRBD1|once|TRBJ1-1
TGCGCCAGCAGCCTTACGGGACAGCTAAACACTGAAGCTTTCTTT
CASSLTGQLNTEAFF
>TRBV9|.|.|TRBJ2-1
TGTGCCAGCAGCGTAGCGGAGAGAGGGGGGTACTCCTACAATGAGCAGTTCTTC
CASSVAERGGYSYNEQFF
>TRBV5-1|.|once|TRBJ2-7
TGCGCCAGCAGCACTAGTACAGGGTCGACTTCCTCCTACGAGCAGTACTTC
CASSTSTGSTSSYEQYF
>TRBV5-1|TRBD1|.|TRBJ2-7
TGCGCCAGCAGCCCTACGCCGGGACAGGGCCGGTACGAGCAGTACTTC
CASSPTPGQGRYEQYF
>TRBV4-3|.|.|TRBJ2-3
TGCGCCAGCAGCCAAGAACTGAGGGCCGCTGCGCAGTATTTT
CASSQELRAAAQYF
>TRBV30|.|.|TRBJ1-4
TGTGCCTGGAGTGTACTAGGGGATGAAGAAAAACTGTTTTTT
CAWSVLGDEEKLFF
>TRBV7-9|.|few|TRBJ1-5
TGTGCCAGCAGCTTAGGGGGGACACAGCCCCAGCATTTT
CASSLGGTQPQHF
>TRBV28|.|.|TRBJ2-7
TGTGCCAGCAATCCCGCCCGAAACTACGAGCAGTACTTC
CASNPARNYEQYF